This TCR beta chain was recovered during a study of naive and memory T cell subsets. Overnight CMV lysate stimulation of fresh PBMCs defined donor CMV status by CD4+ IFNgamma. Both TRBC1 and TRBC2 were covered by a beta constant-region primer of two equimolar oligonucleotides. An oligonucleotide with the SP2 primer and a 12-nucleotide UMI was ligated to the cDNA 3' end. Using its own MiXCR run on the UMI-ligation and nested PCR reads, TCRdb lists one record per CDR3 protein. The sample consists of about 21,000 distinct CDR3 sequences, about 11% of them appearing once. This clonotype was observed many times. Its antigen is not identified. Study-wide findings and caveats: From naive to CM, EM and EMRA, diversity decreased and Gini increased.

Per the germline V gene, CDR1 is KGHDR and CDR2 is SFDVKD. The ends were cut back, 7 bases at V and 8 bases at J, with 13 bases in the middle. This CDR3 spans 12 amino acids. This receptor was taken from a human donor in good health. V and J are TRBV24-1 and TRBJ1-1, with D possibly being TRBD1 (5 bases). Sequencing was carried out using central memory CD8+ T cells from blood. The CDR3 DNA follows: TGTGCCACCAGAGATGACAGAGGAGAAGCTTTCTTT. It yields the protein CATRDDRGEAFF.